The clone carrying this T cell receptor beta chain appeared a few times. Investigators reverse transcribed all isolated RNA, so they sequenced expressed TCRB transcripts. TCRdb's copy holds only in-frame clones and misses some; the assay was immunoSEQ multiplex PCR. In the table there are around 500,000 clones, over 10% of which are singletons. This sample is part of a study of beta chain features in type 1 diabetes. The material sequenced was naive CD4+ T cells from blood. This TCR came from a woman younger than 35 in good health.

This CDR3 reads CSAVNYGYTF. CDR3 bases: TGCAGTGCAGTCAACTATGGCTACACCTTC. The genes are TRBV20-1 and TRBJ1-2; D unclear. Per germline, CDR1 DFQATT and CDR2 SNEGSKA (reference sequence). Trimming removed 6 bases at V and 2 bases at J, with 4 bases between. The CDR3 extends over 10 amino acids.